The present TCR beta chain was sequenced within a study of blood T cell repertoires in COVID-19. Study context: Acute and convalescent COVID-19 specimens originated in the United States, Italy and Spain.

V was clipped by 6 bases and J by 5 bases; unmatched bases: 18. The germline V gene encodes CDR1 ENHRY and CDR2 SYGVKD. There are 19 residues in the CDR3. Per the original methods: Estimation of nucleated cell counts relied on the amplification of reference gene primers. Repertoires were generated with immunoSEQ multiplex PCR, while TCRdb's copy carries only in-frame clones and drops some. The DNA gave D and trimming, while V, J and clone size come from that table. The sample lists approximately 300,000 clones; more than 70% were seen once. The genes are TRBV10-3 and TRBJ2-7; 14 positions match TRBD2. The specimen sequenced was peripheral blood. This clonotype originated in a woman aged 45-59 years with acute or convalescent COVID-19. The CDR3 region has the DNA TGTGCCATCAGCCCCCAACCGGGACTAGCGGGAGTATCCCCCCACGAGCAGTACTTC. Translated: CAISPQPGLAGVSPHEQYF.